The next 25 T cell receptor beta chains were all read from a single sample in a study of blood T cells in healthy people across ages. Alongside a J-beta primer mix, a sample-barcoded 5' primer served in a second PCR lasting roughly 7 to 11 cycles. Each CDR3 protein gets one entry after TCRdb re-called the 5' RACE reads with MiXCR. Of about 800,000 distinct CDR3 sequences listed, roughly 25% are singletons. The data also belong to a second study, concerning T cells of mothers and their children.

The sample taken for sequencing was blood. The receptors derive from a boy under 18 in good health.

The gene calls are TRBV12-3 or TRBV12-4 and TRBJ2-1; TRBD1 is a possible D gene (5 bases). The CDR3 sequence is 11 residues long. V lost 10 bases to trimming and J lost 9 bases, with 13 bases between them. CDR3 sequence: CATILRGEQFF. The CDR3 coding sequence is TGTGCCACCATTCTTAGGGGTGAGCAGTTCTTC.

The V and J genes are TRBV29-1 and TRBJ2-5; 11 bases agree with TRBD2. The DNA end is more similar to TRBJ2-1, so the J call may be wrong. CDR1 and CDR2 from the germline V gene are SQVTM and ANQGSEA. The CDR3 is 17 amino acids. Written as DNA, the CDR3 is TGCAGCGTTGACGGCAGCGAACTAGCGGGAGCTTACAATGAGCAGTTCTTC. Its protein product is CSVDGSELAGAYNEQFF.

The chain has TRBV28 and TRBJ2-5, with D unresolved. Germline values: CDR1 MDHEN, CDR2 SYDVKM. V was cut by 4 bases and J by 9 bases, with 12 bases left in between. This CDR3 comprises 12 residues. The CDR3 bases are TGTGCCAGCAGTTCTTCAGGTTGGGCCCAGTACTTC. It encodes CASSSSGWAQYF.

J is TRBJ2-7 and V is TRBV29-1, with a weak D call TRBD1 (5 bases). Germline-derived CDR1 and CDR2 are SQVTM and ANQGSEA. Deletions cut 4 bases from V and 1 base from J, with 11 bases between. The CDR3 runs to 13 residues. CDR3 sequence reads: CSVGGTLSYEQYF. The CDR3 DNA reads TGCAGCGTTGGGGGCACGTTATCCTACGAGCAGTACTTC.

In regard to this clonotype: Relative to the germline gene, one junction end is altered; a read error may explain this. The chain links TRBV7-9 to TRBJ2-4, with D tentatively TRBD2 (6 bases). There are 12 residues in the CDR3. Germline CDR1 and CDR2: SEHNR and FQNEAQ (reference sequence). The CDR3 here is CASSWSGEILDF. CDR3 DNA: TGTGCCAGCAGCTGGTCGGGAGAAATTCTTGACTTC.

There are a few counts of this clonotype. The gene calls are TRBV28 and TRBJ2-2, with D uncertain. The CDR3 extends over 12 amino acids. From germline, CDR1 is MDHEN and CDR2 SYDVKM. The ends were cut back, 10 bases at V and 5 bases at J, with 11 bases in the middle. The CDR3 reads CATQAQTGELFF. The CDR3 nucleotides are TGTGCCACCCAGGCCCAAACCGGGGAGCTGTTTTTT. The full variable domain, with the rest looked up from reference TRBV28 and TRBJ2-2, is DVKVTQSSRYLVKRTGEKVFLECVQDMDHENMFWYRQDPGLGLRLIYFSYDVKMKEKGDIPEGYSVSREKKERFSLILESASTNQTSMYLCATQAQTGELFFGEGSRLTVL.

Details on this clonotype: This may arise from a read error, as a much more abundant clone is one base away. The gene calls are TRBV20-1 and TRBJ2-2; no definite D call. The length of the CDR3 is 12 residues. Germline CDR1 is DFQATT and CDR2 is SNEGSKA (reference sequence). The ends were cut back, 2 bases at V and 0 bases at J, with 1 base in the middle. The CDR3 region is CSARPNTGELFF. CDR3 bases: TGCAGTGCTAGACCGAACACCGGGGAGCTGTTTTTT.

This sequence joins TRBV28 and TRBJ2-1; D is perhaps TRBD2 (5 bases). Germline V gene data show CDR1 as MDHEN and CDR2 as SYDVKM. The CDR3 covers 14 residues. V dropped 6 bases and J dropped 2 bases, with 11 bases sitting between them. This chain's CDR3 is CASSHGVTYNEQFF. Written as DNA, the CDR3 is TGTGCCAGCAGCCACGGGGTGACCTACAATGAGCAGTTCTTC.

The chain combines TRBV7-2 with TRBJ2-1; TRBD2 matches 15 bases. Germline V lookup: CDR1 SGHTA, CDR2 FQGNSA. The length of the CDR3 is 16 residues. V lost 6 bases and J lost 9; bases outside the gene matches: 9. The CDR3, as DNA: TGTGCCAGCAGGCTTAGTGGGACTAGCGGGGGGTTTGAGCAGTTCTTC. It codes for CASRLSGTSGGFEQFF.

The chain is built from TRBV4-1 and TRBJ2-3; D tentatively fits TRBD1 or TRBD2 (5 bases each). This CDR3 has 16 amino acids. The V end was cut by 2 bases, the J end by 6 bases, with 18 bases between. CDR1 is MGHRA and CDR2 is YSYEKL in the germline V gene. Here the CDR3 DNA reads TGCGCCAGCAGCCAACGCAGGGACCCCTCTAGGGATACGCAGTATTTT. It specifies CASSQRRDPSRDTQYF.

The chain has TRBV29-1 and TRBJ1-4; TRBD1 aligns across 8 bases. Germline CDR1 and CDR2: SQVTM and ANQGSEA. The V segment lost 0 bases and the J segment 3 bases; nucleotides outside the gene matches: 3. The length of the CDR3 is 15 residues. CDR3 sequence: CSVEDQGAANEKLFF. CDR3 sequence (DNA): TGCAGCGTTGAAGACCAGGGGGCGGCTAATGAAAAACTGTTTTTT.

This clonotype was seen more than once but under ten times. V and J are TRBV7-3 and TRBJ2-1; 9 bases are a match to TRBD1. Germline values: CDR1 SGHTA, CDR2 FQGTGA. The trim removed 3 bases at V and 5 bases at J, leaving 2 bases unmatched. The CDR3 has 14 residues. CDR3 DNA sequence: TGTGCCAGCAGCTTTGGGGACAGGGACAATGAGCAGTTCTTC. Protein sequence: CASSFGDRDNEQFF.

The chain couples TRBV9 to TRBJ2-7; the match to TRBD1 covers 7 bases. This CDR3 contains 15 residues. Looked up from germline, CDR1 is SGDLS and CDR2 is YYNGEE. V was pared by 2 bases and J by 2 bases, with 7 bases of the junction left unmatched. CDR3 sequence reads: CASSVDPGQTYEQYF. CDR3 in DNA: TGTGCCAGCAGCGTCGATCCGGGACAGACCTACGAGCAGTACTTC.

This clonotype came up a few times. This chain joins TRBV28 and TRBJ1-2, with no clear D. The V gene's germline CDR1 is MDHEN and CDR2 SYDVKM. The CDR3 contains 13 residues. As DNA, the CDR3 is TGTGCGACGACACCCCGGGCAGGCTTAGGCTACACCTTC. This translates into CATTPRAGLGYTF.

This clonotype appeared a few times. The genes are TRBV11-2 and TRBJ1-1, with no clear D. V was pared by 0 bases and J by 4 bases, with 12 bases between. CDR1 is SGHAT and CDR2 is FQNNGV in the germline V gene. The CDR3 covers 15 residues. CDR3 nucleotide sequence: TGTGCCAGCAGCTTAGATACAGCCTATATCACTGAAGCTTTCTTT. Amino acids: CASSLDTAYITEAFF.

This clonotype occurred a few times. The chain joins TRBV6-5 to TRBJ2-5; TRBD2 aligns across 10 bases. This CDR3 has 15 residues. Germline CDR1 is MNHEY and CDR2 is SVGAGI. V shed 1 base and J 11 bases; nucleotides not matched to a gene: 10. The CDR3 bases are TGTGCCAGCAGTTACTATCTAGCGGGAGTGGGAGAGCAGTACTTC. It codes for CASSYYLAGVGEQYF.

The chain links TRBV7-2 to TRBJ2-5; the D gene is possibly TRBD2 (6 bases). The J call is in doubt because the DNA end fits TRBJ2-1 better. Germline CDR1 is SGHTA and CDR2 is FQGNSA. This CDR3 is built from 14 residues. The CDR3 loop reads CASSLSYGGSEQFF. The CDR3 bases are TGTGCCAGCAGCTTATCCTATGGGGGGAGTGAGCAGTTCTTC.

V is TRBV20-1 and J is TRBJ2-7; 8 nucleotides align to TRBD2. Trimming cost V 0 bases and J 7 bases; bases outside gene matches: 14. The CDR3 is made up of 16 amino acids. CDR1 and CDR2 from the germline V gene are DFQATT and SNEGSKA (reference sequence). The CDR3 is CSARDFERGSSWEQYF. The CDR3 nucleotides are TGCAGTGCTAGAGATTTTGAGCGGGGGAGTTCGTGGGAGCAGTACTTC.

J is TRBJ2-5 and V is TRBV6-2 or TRBV6-3; no reliable D call. The V end was cut by 4 bases, the J end by 4 bases, with 10 bases between. Germline CDR1 MNHEY, CDR2 SVGEGT. The CDR3 is 13 residues long. The CDR3 is CASSLVRLETQYF. CDR3 sequence (DNA): TGTGCCAGCAGTTTGGTCAGGCTAGAGACCCAGTACTTC.

V and J are TRBV28 and TRBJ2-5; D perhaps matches TRBD1 (5 bases). This CDR3 comprises 17 residues. With 5 bases removed from V and 2 bases from J, the gap between germline ends came to 21 bases. Looked up from germline, CDR1 is MDHEN and CDR2 is SYDVKM. The CDR3 sequence: CASSKKYADRLQETQYF. For the CDR3, the DNA is TGTGCCAGCAGTAAGAAATATGCTGACAGATTACAAGAGACCCAGTACTTC.

This rearrangement joins TRBV5-1 to TRBJ2-3; TRBD2 might be the D (7 bases). CDR3 length: 16 amino acids. Germline V gene lookup returns CDR1 SGHRS and CDR2 YFSETQ. Trimming took off 0 bases at V and 5 bases at J, with 16 bases between the two ends. The chain's CDR3 is CASSLGRGAIGDTQYF. Here the CDR3 DNA reads TGCGCCAGCAGCTTGGGTCGGGGGGCGATCGGAGATACGCAGTATTTT.

This clonotype was picked up a small number of times. The V gene is TRBV25-1, the J gene TRBJ2-1; 11 nucleotides agree with TRBD2. The V gene's germline CDR1 is MGHDK and CDR2 SYGVNS. The V segment lost 4 bases and the J segment 16 bases; nucleotides outside the gene matches: 12. The CDR3 runs to 14 residues. The CDR3 DNA sequence: TGTGCCAGCAGTGGGACTAGCGGGTATCCGGGCCGCTTCTTC. Protein: CASSGTSGYPGRFF.

In this sample, this clonotype turned up a few times. The chain combines TRBV12-3 or TRBV12-4 with TRBJ2-1; the match to TRBD1 covers 7 bases. Trimming cost V 3 bases and J 8 bases; bases outside gene matches: 10. The CDR3 covers 15 residues. The CDR3 protein is CASSFLQGVVDEQFF. DNA for the CDR3: TGTGCCAGCAGTTTTTTGCAGGGGGTGGTTGATGAGCAGTTCTTC.

This clonotype came up a few times. This chain links TRBV7-9 with TRBJ1-2; D not certain. CDR3 length: 15 amino acids. CDR1 and CDR2 from the germline V gene are SEHNR and FQNEAQ (reference sequence). Trimming removed 0 bases from V and 6 bases from J, with 14 bases in between. As DNA, the CDR3 is TGTGCCAGCAGCTTAGCCTCCGGGCAGATCGATGGCTACACCTTC. Translating gives CASSLASGQIDGYTF.

This clonotype has a handful of counts. This chain connects TRBV27 to TRBJ1-6; D unclear. The CDR3 is 15 amino acids. The V gene lost 5 bases and the J gene lost 8 bases, with 16 bases spanning the gap. Germline loops: CDR1 MNHEY, CDR2 SMNVEV (reference sequence). CDR3: CASSRVGLWDSPLHF. The CDR3 DNA reads TGTGCCAGCAGTCGGGTGGGTTTGTGGGATTCACCCCTCCACTTT.